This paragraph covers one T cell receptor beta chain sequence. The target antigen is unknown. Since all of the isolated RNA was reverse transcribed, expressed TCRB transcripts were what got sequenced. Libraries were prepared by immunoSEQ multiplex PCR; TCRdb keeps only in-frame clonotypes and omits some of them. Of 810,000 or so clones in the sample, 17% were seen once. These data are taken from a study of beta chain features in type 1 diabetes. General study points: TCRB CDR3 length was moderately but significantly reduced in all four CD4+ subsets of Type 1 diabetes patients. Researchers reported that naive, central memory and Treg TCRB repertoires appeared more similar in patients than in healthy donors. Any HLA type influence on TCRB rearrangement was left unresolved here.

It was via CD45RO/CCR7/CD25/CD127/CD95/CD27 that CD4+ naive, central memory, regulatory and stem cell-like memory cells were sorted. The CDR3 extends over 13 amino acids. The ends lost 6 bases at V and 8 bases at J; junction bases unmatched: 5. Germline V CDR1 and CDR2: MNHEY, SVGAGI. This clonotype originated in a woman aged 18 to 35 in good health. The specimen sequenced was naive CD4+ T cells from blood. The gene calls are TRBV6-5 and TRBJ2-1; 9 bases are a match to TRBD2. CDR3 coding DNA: TGTGCCAGCAGGCTTAGCGGGAGCGATGAGCAGTTCTTC. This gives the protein CASRLSGSDEQFF.